The T cell receptor beta chain under discussion was sequenced for a study of identical twins. The table lists this clonotype with a few counts. Its specificity is not known. After template switching added a universal primer site, the resulting cDNA carried unique molecular identifiers. TCRdb reanalysed the 5' RACE reads using MiXCR and keeps one entry per CDR3 protein. The table lists 1.5 million to 2 million distinct CDR3 sequences, less than 35% of them singletons, with over 0.25% in the top ten. Germline values: CDR1 KGHSH, CDR2 LQKENI. The CDR3 totals 14 residues. Trimming shortened V by 3 bases and J by 2 bases, and 5 bases separated the two germline ends. Study-level points and caveats: Fewer insertions characterized abundant cord blood beta clonotypes, whereas memory repertoires showed none. For monozygotic twins, models underestimated out-of-frame TCR alpha sharing. Cross-sectional statistics, not tracking of the same donors, supported the conclusions.

Sample: cord blood. This clonotype was obtained from a newborn girl in good health. The chain uses TRBV18 and TRBJ2-6, with D unclear. The DNA of the CDR3 is TGTGCCAGCTCACCGCTCGCTGGGGCCAACGTCCTGACTTTC. Translation gives CASSPLAGANVLTF. Supplemented by reference TRBV18 and TRBJ2-6, the full variable domain reads NAGVMQNPRHLVRRRGQEARLRCSPMKGHSHVYWYRQLPEEGLKFMVYLQKENIIDESGMPKERFSAEFPKEGPSILRIQQVVRGDSAAYFCASSPLAGANVLTFGAGSRLTVL.